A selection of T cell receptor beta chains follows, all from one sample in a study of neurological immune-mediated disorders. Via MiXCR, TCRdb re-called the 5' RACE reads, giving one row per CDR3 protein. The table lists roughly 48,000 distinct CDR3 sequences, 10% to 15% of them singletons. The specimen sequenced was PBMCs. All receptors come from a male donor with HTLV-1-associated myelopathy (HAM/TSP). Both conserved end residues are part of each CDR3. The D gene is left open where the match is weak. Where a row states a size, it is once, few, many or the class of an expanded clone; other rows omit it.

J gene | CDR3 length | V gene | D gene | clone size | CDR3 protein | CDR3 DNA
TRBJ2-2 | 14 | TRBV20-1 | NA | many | CSAFTGTSGGELFF | TGCAGTGCTTTTACCGGGACTTCAGGCGGGGAGCTGTTTTTT
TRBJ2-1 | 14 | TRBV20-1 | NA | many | CSASPGATGDEQFF | TGCAGTGCCAGCCCGGGGGCGACCGGTGATGAGCAGTTCTTC
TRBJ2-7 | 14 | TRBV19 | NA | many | CASSISSRYYEQYF | TGTGCCAGTAGTATTTCCTCCAGGTACTACGAGCAGTACTTC
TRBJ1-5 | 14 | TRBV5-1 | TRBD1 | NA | CASSSGTGDQPKHF | TGCGCCAGCAGCTCAGGGACAGGGGATCAGCCCAAGCATTTT
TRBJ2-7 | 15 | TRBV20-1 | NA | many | CSAKGQGIFTYEQYF | TGCAGTGCTAAGGGGCAGGGGATATTCACCTACGAGCAGTACTTC
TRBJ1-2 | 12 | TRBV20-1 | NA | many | CSANREFRGYTF | TGCAGTGCTAACAGGGAATTTCGAGGCTACACCTTC
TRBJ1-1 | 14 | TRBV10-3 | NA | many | CAIRLQGGETEAFF | TGTGCCATCAGGCTACAGGGAGGGGAGACTGAAGCTTTCTTT
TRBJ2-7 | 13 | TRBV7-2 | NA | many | CASSFESSYEQYF | TGTGCCAGCAGCTTTGAGAGCTCCTACGAGCAGTACTTC
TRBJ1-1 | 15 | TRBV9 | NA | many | CASSVSPLENTEAFF | TGTGCCAGCAGCGTATCCCCGCTGGAGAACACTGAAGCTTTCTTT
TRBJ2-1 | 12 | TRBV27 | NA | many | CASSLSMNEQFF | TGTGCCAGCAGTTTATCGATGAATGAGCAGTTCTTC
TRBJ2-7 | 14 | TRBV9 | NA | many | CASSVDNFGDEQYF | TGTGCCAGCAGCGTAGACAATTTCGGGGACGAGCAGTACTTC
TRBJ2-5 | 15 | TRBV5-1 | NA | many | CASSYYSTDQETQYF | TGCGCCAGCAGCTACTACTCGACAGACCAAGAGACCCAGTACTTC
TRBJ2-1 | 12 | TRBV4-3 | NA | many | CASSQGGASMVF | TGCGCCAGCAGCCAAGGGGGGGCGTCGATGGTCTTC
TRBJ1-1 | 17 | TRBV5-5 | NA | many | CASSSPDGLWLNTEAFF | TGTGCCAGCAGCTCGCCGGATGGGCTTTGGCTGAACACTGAAGCTTTCTTT
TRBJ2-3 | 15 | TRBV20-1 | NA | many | CSARKSASGTDTQYF | TGCAGTGCTAGAAAGTCGGCCTCCGGCACAGATACGCAGTATTTT
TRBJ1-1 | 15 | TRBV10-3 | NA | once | CASQAGQIMNTEAFF | TGTGCCTCCCAAGCCGGACAGATCATGAACACTGAAGCTTTCTTT
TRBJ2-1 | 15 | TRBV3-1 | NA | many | CASSQVPGGNNEQFF | TGTGCCAGCAGCCAAGTCCCCGGAGGGAACAATGAGCAGTTCTTC
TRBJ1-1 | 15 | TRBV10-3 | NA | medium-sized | CAISELSGGWTEAFF | TGTGCCATCAGTGAGTTATCGGGGGGCTGGACTGAAGCTTTCTTT
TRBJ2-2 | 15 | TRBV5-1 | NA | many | CASSLAWSGPGELFF | TGCGCCAGCAGCTTGGCATGGTCCGGACCCGGGGAGCTGTTTTTT
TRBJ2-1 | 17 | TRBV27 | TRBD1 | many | CASSVPPTGISYNEQFF | TGTGCCAGCAGTGTCCCCCCGACAGGGATTTCCTACAATGAGCAGTTCTTC
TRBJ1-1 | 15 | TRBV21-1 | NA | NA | CASSPGSGSLSESFF | TGTGCCAGCAGCCCAGGAAGTGGGAGCTTGTCTGAATCTTTCTTT
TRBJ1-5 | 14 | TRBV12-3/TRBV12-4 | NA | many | CASSLNSGRQPQHF | TGTGCCAGCAGTTTAAACTCGGGGAGACAGCCCCAGCATTTT
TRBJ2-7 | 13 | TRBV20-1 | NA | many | CSARLVQGYEQYF | TGCAGTGCTAGGCTGGTTCAGGGGTACGAGCAGTACTTC
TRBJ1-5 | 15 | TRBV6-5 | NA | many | CASSYSAGFRQPQHF | TGTGCCAGCAGTTACTCAGCAGGGTTCCGACAGCCCCAGCATTTT
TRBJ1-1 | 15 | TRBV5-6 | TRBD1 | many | CASSFGQGGGTEAFF | TGTGCCAGCAGCTTCGGACAGGGGGGAGGCACTGAAGCTTTCTTT
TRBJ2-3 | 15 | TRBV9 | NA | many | CASSVYARGADTQYF | TGTGCCAGCAGCGTATACGCCCGAGGGGCAGATACGCAGTATTTT
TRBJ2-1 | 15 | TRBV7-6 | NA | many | CASSQSFSRGGEQFF | TGTGCCAGCAGTCAATCTTTTAGCCGGGGCGGGGAGCAGTTCTTC
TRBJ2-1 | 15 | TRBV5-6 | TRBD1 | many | CASSLTGTGVGEQFF | TGTGCCAGCAGCTTAACCGGGACAGGGGTTGGTGAGCAGTTCTTC
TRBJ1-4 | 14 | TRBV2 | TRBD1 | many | CASSVDRGAEKLFF | TGTGCCAGCAGTGTTGACAGGGGAGCTGAAAAACTGTTTTTT
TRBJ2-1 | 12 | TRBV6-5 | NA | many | CASVGPAGEQFF | TGTGCCAGCGTTGGGCCCGCCGGTGAGCAGTTCTTC
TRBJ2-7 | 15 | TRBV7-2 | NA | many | CASSLGIGGAYEQYF | TGTGCCAGCAGCTTAGGGATTGGGGGGGCGTACGAGCAGTACTTC
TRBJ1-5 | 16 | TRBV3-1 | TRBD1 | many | CASSQGWNRGYQPQHF | TGTGCCAGCAGCCAAGGTTGGAACAGGGGATATCAGCCCCAGCATTTT
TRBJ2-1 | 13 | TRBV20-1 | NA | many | CSARDLRSQGSFF | TGCAGTGCTAGAGATCTCCGGTCCCAGGGTTCGTTCTTC
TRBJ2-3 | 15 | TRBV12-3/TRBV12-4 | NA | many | CASSLNGVGGDTQYF | TGTGCCAGCAGCTTGAACGGAGTAGGCGGGGATACGCAGTATTTT
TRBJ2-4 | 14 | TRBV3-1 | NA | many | CASSQAAPKNIQYF | TGTGCCAGCAGCCAAGCGGCGCCCAAAAACATTCAGTACTTC
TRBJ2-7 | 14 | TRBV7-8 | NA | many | CASSLGTITYEQYF | TGTGCCAGCAGCTTAGGGACTATTACCTACGAGCAGTACTTC
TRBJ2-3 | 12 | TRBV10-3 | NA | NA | CATQAGTDTQYF | TGTGCCACCCAAGCCGGGACAGATACGCAGTATTTT
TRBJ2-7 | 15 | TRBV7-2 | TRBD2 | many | CASILTGGGSYEQYF | TGTGCCAGCATCCTGACGGGGGGTGGATCCTACGAGCAGTACTTC
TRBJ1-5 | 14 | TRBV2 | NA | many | CASKRGEGNQPQHF | TGTGCCAGCAAACGGGGAGAAGGCAATCAGCCCCAGCATTTT
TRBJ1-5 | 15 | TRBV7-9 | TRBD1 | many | CASSRTGGRSQPQHF | TGTGCCAGCAGTCGGACAGGGGGCAGGAGTCAGCCCCAGCATTTT
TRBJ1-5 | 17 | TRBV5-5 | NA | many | CASSLRPRTAVNQPQHF | TGTGCCAGCAGCTTGCGACCGAGGACAGCGGTCAATCAGCCCCAGCATTTT
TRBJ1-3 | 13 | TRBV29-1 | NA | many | CSVGLLSGNTIYF | TGCAGCGTTGGACTCCTCTCTGGAAACACCATATATTTT
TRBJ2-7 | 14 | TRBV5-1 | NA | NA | CASSPGTWIGEQYF | TGCGCCAGCAGCCCCGGGACATGGATCGGAGAGCAGTACTTC
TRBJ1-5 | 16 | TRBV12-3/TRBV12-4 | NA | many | CASSLETRGRNQPQHF | TGTGCCAGCAGTTTAGAAACCAGGGGACGGAATCAGCCCCAGCATTTT
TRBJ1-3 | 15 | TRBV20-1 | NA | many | CSVLSPPESGNTIYF | TGCAGTGTTCTCTCCCCCCCAGAGTCTGGAAACACCATATATTTT
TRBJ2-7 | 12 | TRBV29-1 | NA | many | CSVVGLSYEQYF | TGCAGCGTTGTGGGGCTCTCCTACGAGCAGTACTTC
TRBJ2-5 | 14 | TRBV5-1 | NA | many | CASSLRADQETQYF | TGCGCCAGCAGCTTGCGGGCGGATCAAGAGACCCAGTACTTC
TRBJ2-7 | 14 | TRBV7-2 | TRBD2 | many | CASSPTGTSGGQYF | TGTGCCAGCAGCCCAACCGGGACTAGCGGCGGGCAGTACTTC
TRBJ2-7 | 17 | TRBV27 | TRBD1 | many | CASSPTILQGVAYEQYF | TGTGCCAGCAGTCCCACCATCCTACAGGGGGTCGCCTACGAGCAGTACTTC
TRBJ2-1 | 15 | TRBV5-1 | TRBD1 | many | CASSSGQGAYNEQFF | TGCGCCAGCAGCTCAGGACAGGGGGCCTACAATGAGCAGTTCTTC
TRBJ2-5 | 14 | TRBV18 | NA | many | CASSPDRSRETQYF | TGTGCCAGCTCACCGGACAGATCCCGGGAGACCCAGTACTTC
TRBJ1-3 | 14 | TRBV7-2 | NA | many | CASSQQGSGNTIYF | TGTGCCAGCAGCCAGCAGGGTTCTGGAAACACCATATATTTT
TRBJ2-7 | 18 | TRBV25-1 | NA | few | CASSESPPAGPMTYEQYF | TGTGCCAGCAGTGAATCGCCTCCCGCAGGGCCTATGACCTACGAGCAGTACTTC
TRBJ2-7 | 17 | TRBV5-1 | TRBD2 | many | CASSSNSGGRYSYEQYF | TGCGCCAGCAGCTCAAATAGCGGGGGCCGTTACTCCTACGAGCAGTACTTC
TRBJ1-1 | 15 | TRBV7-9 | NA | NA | CASSRPRGLNTEAFF | TGTGCCAGCAGCCGACCGAGGGGCCTGAACACTGAAGCTTTCTTT
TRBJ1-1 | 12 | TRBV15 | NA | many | CATSREGQGAFF | TGTGCCACCAGCAGAGAGGGGCAGGGAGCTTTCTTT
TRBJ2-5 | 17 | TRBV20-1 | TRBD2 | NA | CSARVAGGFRGQESQYF | TGCAGTGCTAGAGTTGCGGGGGGATTTCGGGGACAAGAGAGCCAGTACTTC
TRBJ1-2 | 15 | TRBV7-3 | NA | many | CASSPRGMGDYGYTF | TGTGCCAGCAGCCCAAGGGGGATGGGGGATTATGGCTACACCTTC